This T cell receptor (beta chain) is from a study of post-analysis software for immune sequencing data. Study-wide background: Secondary progressive, relapsing-remitting and progressive-relapsing multiple sclerosis were among the included disease courses. Study-wide results and caveats: Same-batch preparations were strongly co-clustered by F measure. Included in a set of a few TRBV segments more frequent in patients than controls were TRBV5-6, TRBV5-1 and TRBV20-1.

Presence of unique molecular identifiers characterized the TCR beta cDNA libraries. MiXCR was run by TCRdb on the PCR reads, yielding one entry per CDR3 protein. The sample lists around 400,000 distinct CDR3 sequences, more than 30% occurring once. This clonotype showed up just a few times. What it binds is unknown. The ends were cut back, 5 bases at V and 4 bases at J, with 15 bases in the middle. The CDR3 consists of 15 residues. The germline V gene encodes CDR1 SGHTA and CDR2 FQGNSA. Source material: blood. The sequence was obtained from a girl aged 2 to 9 with multiple sclerosis. The chain couples TRBV7-2 to TRBJ1-5, with D possibly being TRBD1 (6 bases). The CDR3 region has the DNA TGTGCCAGCAGCACAGGGACGGGGATAAATCAGCCCCAGCATTTT. Protein product: CASSTGTGINQPQHF.